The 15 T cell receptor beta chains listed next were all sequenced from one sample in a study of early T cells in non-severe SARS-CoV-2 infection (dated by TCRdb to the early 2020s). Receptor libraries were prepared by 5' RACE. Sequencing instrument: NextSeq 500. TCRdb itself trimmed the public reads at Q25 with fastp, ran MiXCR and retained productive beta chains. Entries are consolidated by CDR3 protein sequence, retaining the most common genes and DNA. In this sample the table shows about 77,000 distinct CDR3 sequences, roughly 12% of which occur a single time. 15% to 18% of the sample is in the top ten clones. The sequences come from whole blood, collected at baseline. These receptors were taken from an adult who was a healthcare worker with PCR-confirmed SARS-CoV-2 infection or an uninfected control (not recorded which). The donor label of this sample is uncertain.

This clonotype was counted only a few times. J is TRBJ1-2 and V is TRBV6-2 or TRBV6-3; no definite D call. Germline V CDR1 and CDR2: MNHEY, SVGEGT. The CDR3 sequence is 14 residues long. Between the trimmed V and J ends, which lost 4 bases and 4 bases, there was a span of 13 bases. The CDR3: CASSFPGAIYGYTF. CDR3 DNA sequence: TGTGCCAGCAGTTTTCCCGGCGCCATCTATGGCTACACCTTC.

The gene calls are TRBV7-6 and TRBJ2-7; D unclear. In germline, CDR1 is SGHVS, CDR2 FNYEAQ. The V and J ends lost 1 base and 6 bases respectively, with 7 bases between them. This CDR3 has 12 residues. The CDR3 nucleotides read TGTGCCAGCAGCTTAGAAGGTAGCGAGCAGTACTTC. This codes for CASSLEGSEQYF.

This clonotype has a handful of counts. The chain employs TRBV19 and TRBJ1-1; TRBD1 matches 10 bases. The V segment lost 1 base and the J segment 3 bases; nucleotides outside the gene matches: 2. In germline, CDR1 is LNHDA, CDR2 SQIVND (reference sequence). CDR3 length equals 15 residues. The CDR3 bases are TGTGCCAGTAGTATAGCGGACAGGGGGTACACTGAAGCTTTCTTT. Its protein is CASSIADRGYTEAFF.

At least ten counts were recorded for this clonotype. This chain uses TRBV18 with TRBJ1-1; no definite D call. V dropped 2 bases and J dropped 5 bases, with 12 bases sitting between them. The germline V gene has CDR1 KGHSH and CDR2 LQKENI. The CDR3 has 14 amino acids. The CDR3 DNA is TGTGCCAGCTCACCATTGACGGCGGAGACTGAAGCTTTCTTT. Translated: CASSPLTAETEAFF.

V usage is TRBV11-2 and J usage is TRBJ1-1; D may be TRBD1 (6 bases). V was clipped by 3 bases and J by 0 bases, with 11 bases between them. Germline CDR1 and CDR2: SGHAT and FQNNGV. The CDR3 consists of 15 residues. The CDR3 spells CASSLTGGMNTEAFF. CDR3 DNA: TGTGCCAGCAGCTTGACGGGGGGCATGAACACTGAAGCTTTCTTT.

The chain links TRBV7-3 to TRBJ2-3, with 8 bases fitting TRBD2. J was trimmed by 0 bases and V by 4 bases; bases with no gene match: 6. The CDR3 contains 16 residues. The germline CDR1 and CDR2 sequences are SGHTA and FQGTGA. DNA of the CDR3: TGTGCCAGCAGCTCGGAACCTAGCGGGAGCACAGATACGCAGTATTTT. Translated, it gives CASSSEPSGSTDTQYF.

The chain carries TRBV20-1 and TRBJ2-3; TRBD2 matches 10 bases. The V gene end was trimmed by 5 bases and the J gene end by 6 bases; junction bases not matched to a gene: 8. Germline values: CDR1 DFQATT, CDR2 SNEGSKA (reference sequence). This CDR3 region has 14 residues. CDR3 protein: CSAGGTSAVDTQYF. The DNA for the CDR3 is TGCAGTGCTGGCGGGACTAGCGCTGTGGATACGCAGTATTTT.

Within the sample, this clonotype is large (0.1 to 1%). CDR3 protein: CSATRTGDTQYF. In DNA, the CDR3 is TGCAGTGCTACCCGGACTGGGGATACGCAGTATTTT. The V call is TRBV20-1, the J call TRBJ2-3; the D gene is possibly TRBD2 (5 bases). Trimming took off 4 bases at V and 6 bases at J, with 11 bases between the two ends. CDR1 is DFQATT, CDR2 SNEGSKA, per germline (reference sequence). The CDR3 has 12 residues.

The CDR3 is CASSQELAGSYEQYF. Written as DNA, the CDR3 is TGCGCCAGCAGCCAAGAACTAGCGGGGAGCTACGAGCAGTACTTC. The chain employs TRBV4-3 and TRBJ2-7; 10 bases map to TRBD2. V was pared by 0 bases and J by 3 bases, with 2 bases of the junction left unmatched. The CDR3 runs to 15 residues. Germline V gene data show CDR1 as LGHNA and CDR2 as YSLEER.

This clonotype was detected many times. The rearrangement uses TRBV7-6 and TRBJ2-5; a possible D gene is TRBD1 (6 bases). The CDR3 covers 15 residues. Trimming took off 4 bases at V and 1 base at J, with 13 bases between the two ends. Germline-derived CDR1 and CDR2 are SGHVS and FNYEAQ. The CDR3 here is CASSSRDNAQETQYF. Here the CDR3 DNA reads TGTGCCAGCAGCTCCCGGGACAACGCCCAAGAGACCCAGTACTTC.

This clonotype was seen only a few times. The CDR3 loop is CSARGETYYEQYF. The DNA of the CDR3 is TGCAGTGCTAGGGGTGAGACATATTACGAGCAGTACTTC. This chain links TRBV20-1 with TRBJ2-7; D is uncertain. Trimming left V 3 bases short and J 4 bases short, with 13 bases between. Germline loops: CDR1 DFQATT, CDR2 SNEGSKA (reference sequence). This CDR3 spans 13 amino acids.

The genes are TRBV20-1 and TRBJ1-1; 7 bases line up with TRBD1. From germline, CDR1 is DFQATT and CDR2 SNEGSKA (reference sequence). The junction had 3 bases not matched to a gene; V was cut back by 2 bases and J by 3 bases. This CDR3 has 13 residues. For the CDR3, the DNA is TGCAGTGCTAGACGGGACAGCGACACTGAAGCTTTCTTT. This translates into CSARRDSDTEAFF.

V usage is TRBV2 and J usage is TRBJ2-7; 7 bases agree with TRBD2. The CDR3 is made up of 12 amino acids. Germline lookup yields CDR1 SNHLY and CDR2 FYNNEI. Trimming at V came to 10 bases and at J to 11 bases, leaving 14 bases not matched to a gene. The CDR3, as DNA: TGTGCCACACGGGCTAGCGGACCGGAGGAGTACTTC. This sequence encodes CATRASGPEEYF.

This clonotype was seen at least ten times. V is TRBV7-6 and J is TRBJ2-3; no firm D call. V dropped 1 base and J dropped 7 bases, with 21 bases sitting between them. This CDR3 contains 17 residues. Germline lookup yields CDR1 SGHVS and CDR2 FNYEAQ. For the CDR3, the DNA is TGTGCCAGCAGCTTAGAAACGCTGGAGTCAGTCCCTTATACGCAGTATTTT. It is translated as CASSLETLESVPYTQYF.

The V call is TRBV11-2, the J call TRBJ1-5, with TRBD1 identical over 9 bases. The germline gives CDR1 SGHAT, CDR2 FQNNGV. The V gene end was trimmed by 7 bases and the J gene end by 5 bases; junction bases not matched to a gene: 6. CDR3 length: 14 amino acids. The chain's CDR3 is CASKPGQGHQPQHF. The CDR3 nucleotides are TGTGCCAGCAAACCGGGACAGGGTCATCAGCCCCAGCATTTT.